The T cell receptor beta chain under discussion was sequenced for a study of cytomegalovirus exposure and HLA in healthy donors. Use of 60 Vbeta and 13 Jbeta primers characterized the PCR. Per the authors' pipeline: Later work found around 85 million unique TCR beta chains, with 9.5 million to 14 million shared. Generated by immunoSEQ multiplex PCR, the TCRdb table keeps only in-frame clones and is missing some. The V and J calls and clone size come from that table; D and trimming were worked out from the DNA. The table includes some 66,000 clones, 65% to 85% detected once. Study observations and caveats: A later analysis found TCR association rates differed by HLA locus, highest for DRB1 and lowest for HLA-C. Most TCR sequences were rare, but some public TCRs occurred in many donors.

Trimming removed 3 bases at V and 5 bases at J, with 10 bases between. This CDR3 is 13 amino acids long. Germline V gene sequence: CDR1 KGHSH, CDR2 LQKENI. As concerns this clone: Its antigen remains unknown.

Sequencing was carried out using PBMCs. V is TRBV18 and J is TRBJ1-2; TRBD1 is a possible D gene (5 bases). The receptor was derived from a woman aged 30 to 39 in good health and CMV-seronegative. The CDR3 region has the DNA TGTGCCAGCTCACCCACCCAGGGATATGGCTACACCTTC. It yields the protein CASSPTQGYGYTF. Based on the CDR3 plus reference TRBV18 and TRBJ1-2, the full variable domain is NAGVMQNPRHLVRRRGQEARLRCSPMKGHSHVYWYRQLPEEGLKFMVYLQKENIIDESGMPKERFSAEFPKEGPSILRIQQVVRGDSAAYFCASSPTQGYGYTFGSGTRLTVV.